This T cell receptor beta chain comes out of a study of T cell repertoires in cytomegalovirus infection. Concerning this clonotype itself: Its antigen is not identified. The germline gene is not matched at one end of the junction; a read error may be the cause.

TCRdb reprocessed the reads with MiXCR, giving one entry per CDR3 protein. The sample records about 270,000 distinct CDR3 sequences, about 20% being singletons. Germline V gene data show CDR1 as DFQATT and CDR2 as SNEGSKA (reference sequence). This CDR3 contains 14 residues. The chain joins TRBV20-1 to TRBJ2-3; no clear D. This specimen consisted of cultured PBMCs, obtained from culture after CMV antigen stimulation. The receptor's source is a human donor in good health (CMV status not recorded). Some clones in this sample may be carry-over from other donors' samples. This CDR3 is CGVYSDLRTDTQYF. The CDR3 bases are TGTGGGGTTTATAGTGACCTGCGCACAGATACGCAGTATTTT.